These T cell receptor beta chains were read from a single sample in a study of T cell responses to AZD1222 COVID-19 vaccine. Using immunoSEQ multiplex PCR, the repertoire was profiled, and TCRdb retains in-frame clones only, with some absent. The sample lists 140,000 to 150,000 clones, 75% to 90% occurring once. The starting material was peripheral blood, obtained on day 0 of AZD1222 vaccination. The receptors come from an adult in good health. The CDR3 runs from the conserved cysteine through the conserved F or W. Fields, in order: clone size, J gene, D gene, V gene, CDR3 protein, CDR3 DNA. The D gene is left open where the match is weak. Expanded clones get a size class; other rows say once, few or many, or leave the size out.

.	TRBJ1-1	.	TRBV19	CASSIPAPVNTEAFF	TGTGCCAGTAGTATTCCCGCACCGGTGAACACTGAAGCTTTCTTT
.	TRBJ2-6	.	TRBV11-2	CASIQGGHLSGANVLTF	TGTGCCAGCATCCAGGGAGGACACCTCTCTGGGGCCAACGTCCTGACTTTC
.	TRBJ2-3	TRBD2	TRBV2	CASTGGLAAGTDTQYF	TGTGCCAGCACGGGGGGGCTCGCGGCGGGCACAGATACGCAGTATTTT
.	TRBJ1-4	.	TRBV7-9	CASSLGGTGRNEKLFF	TGTGCCAGCAGCTTAGGTGGTACAGGGAGAAATGAAAAACTGTTTTTT
.	TRBJ2-7	.	TRBV18	CASSPRGGEQYF	TGTGCCAGCTCACCTAGGGGGGGCGAGCAGTACTTC
.	TRBJ2-5	.	TRBV5-4	CASSLGLSNIETQYF	TGTGCCAGCAGCTTGGGATTAAGTAATATAGAGACCCAGTACTTC
.	TRBJ2-6	.	TRBV19	CASSFGSGANVLTF	TGTGCCAGTAGTTTTGGCTCTGGGGCCAACGTCCTGACTTTC
.	TRBJ1-6	.	TRBV5-1	CASSLGDGSSYNSPLHF	TGCGCCAGCAGCTTGGGGGACGGAAGCTCCTATAATTCACCCCTCCACTTT
.	TRBJ1-6	TRBD1	TRBV14	CASSQNRGNSPLHF	TGTGCCAGCAGCCAAAACAGGGGTAATTCACCCCTCCACTTT
.	TRBJ2-1	TRBD2	TRBV18	CASSPQASGGSNEQFF	TGTGCCAGCTCACCCCAGGCTAGCGGGGGCTCCAATGAGCAGTTCTTC
.	TRBJ2-7	TRBD2	TRBV19	CASQGLGIHEQYF	TGTGCCAGTCAAGGACTAGGCATCCACGAGCAGTACTTC
.	TRBJ2-7	TRBD2	TRBV19	CASSPLSGLAGTYEQYF	TGTGCCAGTAGTCCCTTATCCGGACTAGCGGGGACTTACGAGCAGTACTTC
.	TRBJ2-7	.	TRBV11-2	CASSSPRTVKNYEQYF	TGTGCCAGCAGCTCTCCGAGGACAGTCAAAAACTACGAGCAGTACTTC
.	TRBJ1-2	TRBD1	TRBV28	CASSSPGTGYGYTF	TGTGCCAGCAGTTCTCCCGGGACAGGGTATGGCTACACCTTC
.	TRBJ1-3	TRBD1	TRBV7-2	CASRPPGQISGNTIYF	TGTGCCAGCAGACCCCCGGGACAGATCTCTGGAAACACCATATATTTT
once	TRBJ1-1	.	TRBV7-7	CASSPVGANAAFF	TGTGCCAGCAGCCCCGTGGGGGCTAATGCAGCTTTCTTT
.	TRBJ2-7	.	TRBV3-1/TRBV3-2	CASSPLSGRGAYEQYF	TGTGCCAGCAGCCCACTTTCGGGCAGGGGAGCCTACGAGCAGTACTTC
.	TRBJ2-5	.	TRBV28	CASSLLGGGETQYF	TGTGCCAGCAGTTTATTGGGGGGCGGGGAGACCCAGTACTTC
once	TRBJ1-6	TRBD1	TRBV2	CASRGDSSYNSPLHF	TGTGCCAGCAGAGGGGACAGCTCCTATAATTCACCCCTCCACTTT
.	TRBJ2-2	TRBD1	TRBV6-8	CASRDRDTGELFF	TGTGCCAGCAGGGACAGGGACACCGGGGAGCTGTTTTTT
.	TRBJ2-3	TRBD2	TRBV4-2	CASSRTSGRSADTQYF	TGTGCCAGCAGCCGGACTAGCGGGAGGAGCGCAGATACGCAGTATTTT
.	TRBJ1-1	.	TRBV9	CASSPGGHREAFF	TGTGCCAGCAGCCCCGGTGGGCACCGAGAAGCTTTCTTT
once	TRBJ1-4	.	TRBV7-9	CASSSGEGVGEKLFF	TGTGCCAGCAGCTCCGGCGAGGGAGTCGGGGAAAAACTGTTTTTT
few	TRBJ1-2	.	TRBV19	CASSLWDTANYGYTF	TGTGCCAGTAGTCTTTGGGACACTGCGAACTATGGCTACACCTTC
.	TRBJ1-2	.	TRBV30	CAWRREGNYGYTF	TGTGCCTGGAGGAGGGAGGGGAACTATGGCTACACCTTC
.	TRBJ2-7	.	TRBV10-3	CAIRIGHDYEQYF	TGTGCCATCAGGATAGGACACGACTACGAGCAGTACTTC
.	TRBJ2-2	.	TRBV7-3	CASSPNLGAGTGELFF	TGTGCCAGCAGCCCAAATCTAGGGGCTGGCACCGGGGAGCTGTTTTTT
.	TRBJ1-1	TRBD1	TRBV3-1/TRBV3-2	CASSQSGTGGRAFF	TGTGCCAGCAGCCAATCCGGGACAGGGGGCAGAGCTTTCTTT
.	TRBJ1-1	TRBD1	TRBV13	CASSFPRGLRTEAFF	TGTGCCAGCAGCTTCCCCAGGGGGCTGAGGACTGAAGCTTTCTTT
.	TRBJ2-1	.	TRBV1	CTSSSAGTSGSRGEQFF	TGCACCAGCAGTTCAGCCGGGACTAGCGGTAGCCGGGGGGAGCAGTTCTTC
.	TRBJ1-5	TRBD1	TRBV5-1	CASREGTGAHQPQHF	TGCGCCAGCAGGGAAGGGACAGGGGCGCATCAGCCCCAGCATTTT
.	TRBJ1-1	.	TRBV11-2	CASSLLAGPSTEAFF	TGTGCCAGCAGCTTATTAGCCGGTCCCTCCACTGAAGCTTTCTTT
.	TRBJ1-1	.	TRBV10-3	CAISESSGARVAEAFF	TGTGCCATCAGTGAGTCCTCGGGGGCCCGGGTGGCTGAAGCTTTCTTT
.	TRBJ2-4	.	TRBV30	CAYIPGLAKNIQYF	TGTGCCTACATACCGGGGTTAGCCAAAAACATTCAGTACTTC
.	TRBJ2-3	.	TRBV3-1/TRBV3-2	CASSQPTDTQYF	TGTGCCAGCAGCCAACCCACAGATACGCAGTATTTT
.	TRBJ2-7	.	TRBV2	CASRNRGTGDEQYF	TGTGCCAGCAGAAACAGGGGTACGGGAGACGAGCAGTACTTC
.	TRBJ1-1	.	TRBV24-1	CATSDPLQGNTEAFF	TGTGCCACCAGTGATCCTCTCCAGGGTAACACTGAAGCTTTCTTT
.	TRBJ2-1	TRBD2	TRBV7-3	CASSMTSGFEYEQFF	TGTGCCAGCAGCATGACTAGCGGGTTTGAATATGAGCAGTTCTTC
.	TRBJ2-3	.	TRBV19	CASKGASGWGYTQYF	TGTGCCAGTAAGGGCGCATCAGGGTGGGGATATACGCAGTATTTT
.	TRBJ1-2	.	TRBV25-1	CASSAAYGYTF	TGTGCCAGCAGTGCGGCCTATGGCTACACCTTC
.	TRBJ2-7	.	TRBV11-2	CASSLGLTYEQYF	TGTGCCAGCAGCTTAGGGCTTACCTACGAGCAGTACTTC
.	TRBJ1-5	.	TRBV12-1	CASSFEVKPQHF	TGTGCCAGCAGCTTTGAGGTCAAGCCCCAGCATTTT
.	TRBJ1-6	.	TRBV27	CASSFGSYNSPLHF	TGTGCCAGCAGTTTTGGCTCCTATAATTCACCCCTCCACTTT
.	TRBJ1-4	TRBD1	TRBV2	CASTPPGTANEKLFF	TGTGCCAGCACCCCTCCCGGGACAGCTAATGAAAAACTGTTTTTT
.	TRBJ1-1	.	TRBV19	CASTQGRSTEAFF	TGTGCCAGCACCCAGGGGCGAAGCACTGAAGCTTTCTTT
.	TRBJ2-1	.	TRBV27	CASSTYNEQFF	TGTGCCAGCAGTACTTACAATGAGCAGTTCTTC
.	TRBJ2-2	.	TRBV6-5	CATLNLGATGELFF	TGTGCCACCCTCAATCTGGGGGCGACCGGGGAGCTGTTTTTT
.	TRBJ1-5	.	TRBV6-5	CASSRTVLRPQHF	TGTGCCAGCAGCCGGACAGTTCTACGGCCCCAGCATTTT
.	TRBJ1-6	.	TRBV27	CASSLSGTHNSPLHF	TGTGCCAGCAGTTTATCAGGGACCCATAATTCACCCCTCCACTTT
.	TRBJ2-7	TRBD2	TRBV29-1	CSVWTGLADYEQYF	TGCAGCGTCTGGACGGGACTAGCGGATTACGAGCAGTACTTC
.	TRBJ2-7	TRBD1	TRBV28	CASLGQGYYEQYF	TGTGCCAGCCTCGGACAGGGATACTACGAGCAGTACTTC
.	TRBJ1-3	TRBD1	TRBV5-8	CASSPGQGFGRNTIYF	TGTGCCAGCAGCCCGGGACAGGGGTTCGGGAGAAACACCATATATTTT
.	TRBJ2-5	.	TRBV18	CASSPSLGLGTQYF	TGTGCCAGCTCACCTTCTCTTGGGTTGGGGACCCAGTACTTC